These 10 T cell receptor beta chains share one sample of origin, sequenced in a study of T cell changes during pregnancy in multiple sclerosis. Assay used: immunoSEQ multiplex PCR; TCRdb lists only in-frame clones, some missing. This sample has roughly 120,000 clones, with roughly nine tenths found just once. Sequenced material: peripheral blood, taken in the third trimester of pregnancy. The receptors were gathered from a female donor with multiple sclerosis, enrolled in a pregnancy study.

The rearrangement uses TRBV5-1 and TRBJ1-2, with TRBD1 identical over 8 bases. J gave up 4 bases and V 0 bases, and 5 bases lay outside the gene matches. CDR1 is SGHRS, CDR2 YFSETQ, per germline. This CDR3 comprises 15 residues. In nucleotides, the CDR3 is TGCGCCAGCAGCTTGGAGACAGGGGTAATCTATGGCTACACCTTC. This sequence encodes CASSLETGVIYGYTF.

The chain carries TRBV6-8 and TRBJ1-5; tentative D call: TRBD1 (6 bases). V was trimmed by 1 base and J by 11 bases, leaving 18 bases between them. The CDR3 covers 15 residues. Germline V gives CDR1 MNHGY, CDR2 SAAAGT. In DNA form, the CDR3 reads TGTGCCAGCAGTTACTTCGCCGGGGGGGCAGGGTCCCAGCATTTT. Protein product: CASSYFAGGAGSQHF.

The rearrangement links TRBV27 to TRBJ1-4; 9 positions match TRBD1. Germline V gives CDR1 MNHEY, CDR2 SMNVEV (reference sequence). J was trimmed by 13 bases and V by 5 bases; bases with no gene match: 5. The CDR3 sequence is 12 residues long. The CDR3 loop is CASSPGQGGLFF. CDR3 nucleotide sequence: TGTGCCAGCAGTCCGGGACAGGGCGGACTGTTTTTT. Combining the CDR3 with reference TRBV27 and TRBJ1-4 gives the whole variable domain EAQVTQNPRYLITVTGKKLTVTCSQNMNHEYMSWYRQDPGLGLRQIYYSMNVEVTDKGDVPEGYKVSRKEKRNFPLILESPSPNQTSLYFCASSPGQGGLFFGSGTQLSVL.

V and J are TRBV5-8 and TRBJ2-1; D perhaps matches TRBD2 (5 bases). V gave up 0 bases and J gave up 2 bases, with 9 bases separating them. The germline gives CDR1 SGHTS, CDR2 YDEGEE. CDR3 length: 15 residues. CDR3 nucleotide sequence: TGTGCCAGCAGCTTGGACGGAGGCACCTACAATGAGCAGTTCTTC. This translates into CASSLDGGTYNEQFF. Together with reference TRBV5-8 and TRBJ2-1, the CDR3 gives the full variable domain: EAGVTQSPTHLIKTRGQQATLRCSPISGHTSVYWYQQALGLGLQFLLWYDEGEERNRGNFPPRFSGRQFPNYSSELNVNALELEDSALYLCASSLDGGTYNEQFFGPGTRLTVL.

The chain uses TRBV5-5 and TRBJ1-2; D remains ambiguous. The CDR3 runs to 14 residues. V lost 2 bases and J lost 4, with 12 bases in between. CDR1 and CDR2 from the germline V gene are SGHKS and YYEKEE (reference sequence). The CDR3 loop is CASSFGGPGYGYTF. The CDR3 DNA follows: TGTGCCAGCAGCTTTGGAGGGCCTGGCTATGGCTACACCTTC.

The chain is built from TRBV2 and TRBJ1-3; D might be TRBD1 (6 bases). The CDR3 runs to 16 residues. Deletions cut 4 bases from V and 8 bases from J, with 21 bases between. The V gene's germline CDR1 is SNHLY and CDR2 FYNNEI. The CDR3 coding sequence is TGTGCCAGCAGTGCACTAGACAGGTCTCTGGAAGACACCATATATTTT. Translated: CASSALDRSLEDTIYF. Full variable domain (outside the CDR3, taken from reference TRBV2 and TRBJ1-3): EPEVTQTPSHQVTQMGQEVILRCVPISNHLYFYWYRQILGQKVEFLVSFYNNEISEKSEIFDDQFSVERPDGSNFTLKIRSTKLEDSAMYFCASSALDRSLEDTIYFGEGSWLTVV.

The V gene is TRBV2, the J gene TRBJ2-5; 8 bases match TRBD2. Germline values: CDR1 SNHLY, CDR2 FYNNEI. CDR3 size: 16 residues. Losses at the gene ends were 6 bases for V and 8 bases for J; bases not matched to a gene: 17. CDR3 residues: CASRNPGLAPALTQYF. The CDR3 region has the DNA TGTGCCAGCAGAAACCCAGGACTAGCCCCAGCGCTTACCCAGTACTTC.

The chain carries TRBV19 and TRBJ2-1; 8 nucleotides match TRBD2. The CDR3 has 18 residues. Germline values: CDR1 LNHDA, CDR2 SQIVND (reference sequence). The J segment lost 6 bases and the V segment lost 1 base, leaving 14 bases of the junction unmatched. The CDR3 bases are TGTGCCAGTAGTATAGCAACAGGAGGGACTAGATTTCTCAATGAGCAGTTCTTC. It yields the protein CASSIATGGTRFLNEQFF.

The chain recombines TRBV6-5 with TRBJ2-5; 9 bases are a match to TRBD1. Per the germline V gene, CDR1 is MNHEY and CDR2 is SVGAGI. The CDR3 covers 12 residues. V lost 8 bases, J lost 6 bases, and 4 bases stayed unmatched. The CDR3 DNA reads as TGTGCCAGCGTTGACAGGGGGAAGACCCAGTACTTC. Protein: CASVDRGKTQYF.

The chain combines TRBV18 with TRBJ2-2, with 9 bases fitting TRBD1. The germline V gene has CDR1 KGHSH and CDR2 LQKENI. Trimming removed 2 bases from V and 4 bases from J; junction bases left unmatched: 2. The CDR3 extends over 15 amino acids. The CDR3 protein is CASSPETGGTGELFF. The CDR3 DNA follows: TGTGCCAGCTCACCAGAGACAGGGGGCACCGGGGAGCTGTTTTTT.